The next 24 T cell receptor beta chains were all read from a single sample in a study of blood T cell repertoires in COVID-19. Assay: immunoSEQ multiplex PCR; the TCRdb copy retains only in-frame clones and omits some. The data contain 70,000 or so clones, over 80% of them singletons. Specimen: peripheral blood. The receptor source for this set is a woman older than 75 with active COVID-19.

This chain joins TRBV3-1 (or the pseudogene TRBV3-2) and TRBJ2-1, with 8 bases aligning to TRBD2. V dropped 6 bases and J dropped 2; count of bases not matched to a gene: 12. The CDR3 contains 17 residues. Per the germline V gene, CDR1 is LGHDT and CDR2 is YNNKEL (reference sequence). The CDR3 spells CASRIWFFSGAYNEQFF. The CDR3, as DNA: TGTGCCAGCAGGATATGGTTTTTTAGCGGGGCCTACAATGAGCAGTTCTTC.

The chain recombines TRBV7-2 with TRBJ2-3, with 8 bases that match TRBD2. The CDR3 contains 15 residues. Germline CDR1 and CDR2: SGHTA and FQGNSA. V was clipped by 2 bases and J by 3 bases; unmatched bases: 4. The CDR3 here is CASSLPSGRTDTQYF. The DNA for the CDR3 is TGTGCCAGCAGCTTACCTAGCGGGCGGACAGATACGCAGTATTTT. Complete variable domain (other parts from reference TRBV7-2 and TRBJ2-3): GAGVSQSPSNKVTEKGKDVELRCDPISGHTALYWYRQSLGQGLEFLIYFQGNSAPDKSGLPSDRFSAERTGGSVSTLTIQRTQQEDSAVYLCASSLPSGRTDTQYFGPGTRLTVL.

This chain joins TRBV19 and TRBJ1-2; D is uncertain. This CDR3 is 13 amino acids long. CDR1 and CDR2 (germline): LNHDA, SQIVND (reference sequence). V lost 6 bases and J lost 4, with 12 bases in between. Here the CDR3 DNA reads TGTGCCAGTAGCCCCCCCAACAGCTATGGCTACACCTTC. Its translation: CASSPPNSYGYTF.

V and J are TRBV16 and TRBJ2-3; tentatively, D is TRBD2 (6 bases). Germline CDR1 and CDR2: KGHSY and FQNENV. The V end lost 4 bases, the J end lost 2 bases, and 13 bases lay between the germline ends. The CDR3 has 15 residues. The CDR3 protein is CASSPPGLYTDTQYF. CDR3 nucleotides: TGTGCCAGCAGCCCGCCGGGACTCTACACAGATACGCAGTATTTT.

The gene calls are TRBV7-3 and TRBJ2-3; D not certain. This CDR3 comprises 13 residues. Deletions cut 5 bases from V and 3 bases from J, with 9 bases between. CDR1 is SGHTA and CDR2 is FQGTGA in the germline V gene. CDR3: CASSPTITDTQYF. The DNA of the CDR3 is TGTGCCAGCAGCCCGACAATAACAGATACGCAGTATTTT.

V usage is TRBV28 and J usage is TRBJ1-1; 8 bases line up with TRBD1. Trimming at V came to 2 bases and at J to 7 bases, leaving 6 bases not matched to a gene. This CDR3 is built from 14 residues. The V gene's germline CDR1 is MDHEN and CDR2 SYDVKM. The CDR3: CASSLRAGGLEAFF. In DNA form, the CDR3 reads TGTGCCAGCAGTTTAAGGGCAGGGGGCCTTGAAGCTTTCTTT. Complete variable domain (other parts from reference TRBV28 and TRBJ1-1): DVKVTQSSRYLVKRTGEKVFLECVQDMDHENMFWYRQDPGLGLRLIYFSYDVKMKEKGDIPEGYSVSREKKERFSLILESASTNQTSMYLCASSLRAGGLEAFFGQGTRLTVV.

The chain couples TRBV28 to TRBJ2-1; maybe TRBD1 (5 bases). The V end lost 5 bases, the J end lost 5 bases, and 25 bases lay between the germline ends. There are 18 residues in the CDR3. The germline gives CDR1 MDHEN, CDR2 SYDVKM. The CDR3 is CASSPPFTVDRGHNEQFF. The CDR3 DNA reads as TGTGCCAGCAGTCCCCCCTTTACCGTTGATAGGGGCCACAATGAGCAGTTCTTC.

CDR3 nucleotides: TGTGCCATCAGTAGTACGACTAGCGGGACCCCAGATACGCAGTATTTT. It specifies CAISSTTSGTPDTQYF. This chain uses TRBV10-3 with TRBJ2-3; 11 nucleotides line up with TRBD2. J gave up 4 bases and V 5 bases, and 8 bases lay outside the gene matches. The CDR3 sequence is 16 residues long. Germline V gives CDR1 ENHRY, CDR2 SYGVKD.

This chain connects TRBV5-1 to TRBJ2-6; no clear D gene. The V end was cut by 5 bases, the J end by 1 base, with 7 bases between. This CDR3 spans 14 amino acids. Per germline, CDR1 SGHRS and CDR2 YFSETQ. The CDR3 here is CASSVQSGANVLTF. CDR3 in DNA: TGCGCCAGCAGTGTCCAGTCTGGGGCCAACGTCCTGACTTTC.

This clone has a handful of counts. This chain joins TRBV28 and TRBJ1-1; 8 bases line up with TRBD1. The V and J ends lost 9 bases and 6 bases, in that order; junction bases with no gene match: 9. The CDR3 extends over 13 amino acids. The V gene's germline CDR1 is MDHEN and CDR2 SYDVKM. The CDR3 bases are TGTGCCAGTAATGGACAGGGCGGCGCTGAAGCTTTCTTT. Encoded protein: CASNGQGGAEAFF.

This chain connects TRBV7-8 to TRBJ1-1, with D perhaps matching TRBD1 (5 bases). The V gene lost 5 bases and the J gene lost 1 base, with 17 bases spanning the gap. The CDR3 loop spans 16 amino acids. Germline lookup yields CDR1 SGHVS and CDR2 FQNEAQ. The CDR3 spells CASSNRGRSQNTEAFF. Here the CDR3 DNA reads TGTGCCAGCAGCAACCGGGGGAGATCTCAGAACACTGAAGCTTTCTTT. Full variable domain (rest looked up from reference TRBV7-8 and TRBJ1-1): GAGVSQSPRYKVAKRGQDVALRCDPISGHVSLFWYQQALGQGPEFLTYFQNEAQLDKSGLPSDRFFAERPEGSVSTLKIQRTQQEDSAVYLCASSNRGRSQNTEAFFGQGTRLTVV.

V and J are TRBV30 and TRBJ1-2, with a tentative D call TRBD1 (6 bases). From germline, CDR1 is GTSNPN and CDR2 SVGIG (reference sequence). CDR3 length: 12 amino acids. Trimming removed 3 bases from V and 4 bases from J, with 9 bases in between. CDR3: CAWRRDIYGYTF. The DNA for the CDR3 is TGTGCCTGGAGGAGGGACATCTATGGCTACACCTTC.

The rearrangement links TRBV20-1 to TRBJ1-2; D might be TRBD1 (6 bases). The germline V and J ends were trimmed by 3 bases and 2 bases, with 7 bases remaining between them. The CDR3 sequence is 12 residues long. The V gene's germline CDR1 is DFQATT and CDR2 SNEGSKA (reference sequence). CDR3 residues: CSASGTNYGYTF. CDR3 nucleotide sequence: TGCAGTGCTAGTGGGACAAACTATGGCTACACCTTC.

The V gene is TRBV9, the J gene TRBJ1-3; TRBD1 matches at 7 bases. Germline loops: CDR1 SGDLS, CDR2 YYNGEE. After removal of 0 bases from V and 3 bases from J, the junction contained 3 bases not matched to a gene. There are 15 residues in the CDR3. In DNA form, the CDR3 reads TGTGCCAGCAGCGTAGGAGACAGGGATGGAAACACCATATATTTT. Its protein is CASSVGDRDGNTIYF.

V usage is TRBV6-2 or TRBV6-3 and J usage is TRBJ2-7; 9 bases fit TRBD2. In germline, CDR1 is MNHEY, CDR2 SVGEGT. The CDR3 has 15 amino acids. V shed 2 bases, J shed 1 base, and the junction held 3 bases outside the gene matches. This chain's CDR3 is CASSYRLAASYEQYF. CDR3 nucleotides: TGTGCCAGCAGTTACAGACTAGCGGCATCCTACGAGCAGTACTTC.

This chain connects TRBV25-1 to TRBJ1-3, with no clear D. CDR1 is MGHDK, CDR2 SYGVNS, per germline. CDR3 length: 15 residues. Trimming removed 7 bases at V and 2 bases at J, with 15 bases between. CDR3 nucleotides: TGTGCCAGCACCCGGGGAAATGGTGCTGGAAACACCATATATTTT. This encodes CASTRGNGAGNTIYF.

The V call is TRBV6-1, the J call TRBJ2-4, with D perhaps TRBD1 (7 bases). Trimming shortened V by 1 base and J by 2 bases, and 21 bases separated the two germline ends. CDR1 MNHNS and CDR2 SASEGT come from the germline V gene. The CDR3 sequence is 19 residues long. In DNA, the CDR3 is TGTGCCAGCAGTGAAGATCAGGGGGGAGTGTCCCAGTCCAAAAACATTCAGTACTTC. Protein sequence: CASSEDQGGVSQSKNIQYF.

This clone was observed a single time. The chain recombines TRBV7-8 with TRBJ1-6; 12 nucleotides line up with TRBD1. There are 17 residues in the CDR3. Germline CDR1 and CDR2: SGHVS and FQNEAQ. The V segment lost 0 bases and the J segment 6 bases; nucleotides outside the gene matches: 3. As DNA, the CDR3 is TGTGCCAGCAGCTTAGCGGGGACAGGGGGCGTTAATTCACCCCTCCACTTT. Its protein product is CASSLAGTGGVNSPLHF. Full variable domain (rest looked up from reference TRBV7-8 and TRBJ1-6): GAGVSQSPRYKVAKRGQDVALRCDPISGHVSLFWYQQALGQGPEFLTYFQNEAQLDKSGLPSDRFFAERPEGSVSTLKIQRTQQEDSAVYLCASSLAGTGGVNSPLHFGNGTRLTVT.

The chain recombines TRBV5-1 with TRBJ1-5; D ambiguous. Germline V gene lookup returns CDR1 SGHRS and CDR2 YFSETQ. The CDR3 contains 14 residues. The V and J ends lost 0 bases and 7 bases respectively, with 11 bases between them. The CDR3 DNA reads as TGCGCCAGCAGCTTGGAATCGGGGATACAGCCCCAGCATTTT. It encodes CASSLESGIQPQHF.

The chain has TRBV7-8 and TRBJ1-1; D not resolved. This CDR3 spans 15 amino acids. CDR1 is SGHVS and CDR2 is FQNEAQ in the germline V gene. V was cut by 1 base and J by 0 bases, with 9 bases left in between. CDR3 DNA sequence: TGTGCCAGCAGCTTAGTGGGCTCCATGAACACTGAAGCTTTCTTT. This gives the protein CASSLVGSMNTEAFF.

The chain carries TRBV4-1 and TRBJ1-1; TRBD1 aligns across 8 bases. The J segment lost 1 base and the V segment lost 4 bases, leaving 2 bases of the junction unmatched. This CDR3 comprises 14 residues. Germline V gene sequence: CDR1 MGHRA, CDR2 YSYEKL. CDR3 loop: CASSRGQENTEAFF. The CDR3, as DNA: TGCGCCAGCAGCCGGGGACAGGAGAACACTGAAGCTTTCTTT.

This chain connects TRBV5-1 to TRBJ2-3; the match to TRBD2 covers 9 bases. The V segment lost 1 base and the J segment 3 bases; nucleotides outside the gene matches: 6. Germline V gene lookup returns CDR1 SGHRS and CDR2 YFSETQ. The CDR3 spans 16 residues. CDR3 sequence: CASSLMGGRGTDTQYF. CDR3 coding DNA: TGCGCCAGCAGCTTGATGGGCGGGAGGGGGACAGATACGCAGTATTTT.

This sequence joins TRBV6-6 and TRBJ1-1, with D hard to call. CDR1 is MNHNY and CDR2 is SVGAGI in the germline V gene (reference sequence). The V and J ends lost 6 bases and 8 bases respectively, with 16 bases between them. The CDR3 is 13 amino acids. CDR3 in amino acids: CASRKEVVGEAFF. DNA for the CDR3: TGTGCCAGCAGAAAGGAGGTGGTCGGGGAAGCTTTCTTT.

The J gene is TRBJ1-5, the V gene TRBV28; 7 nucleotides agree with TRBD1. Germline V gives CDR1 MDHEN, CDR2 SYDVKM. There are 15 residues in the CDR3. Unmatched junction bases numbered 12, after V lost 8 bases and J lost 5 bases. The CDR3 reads CASLTDRVGDQPQHF. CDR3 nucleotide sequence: TGTGCCAGCCTCACCGACAGGGTAGGAGATCAGCCCCAGCATTTT.